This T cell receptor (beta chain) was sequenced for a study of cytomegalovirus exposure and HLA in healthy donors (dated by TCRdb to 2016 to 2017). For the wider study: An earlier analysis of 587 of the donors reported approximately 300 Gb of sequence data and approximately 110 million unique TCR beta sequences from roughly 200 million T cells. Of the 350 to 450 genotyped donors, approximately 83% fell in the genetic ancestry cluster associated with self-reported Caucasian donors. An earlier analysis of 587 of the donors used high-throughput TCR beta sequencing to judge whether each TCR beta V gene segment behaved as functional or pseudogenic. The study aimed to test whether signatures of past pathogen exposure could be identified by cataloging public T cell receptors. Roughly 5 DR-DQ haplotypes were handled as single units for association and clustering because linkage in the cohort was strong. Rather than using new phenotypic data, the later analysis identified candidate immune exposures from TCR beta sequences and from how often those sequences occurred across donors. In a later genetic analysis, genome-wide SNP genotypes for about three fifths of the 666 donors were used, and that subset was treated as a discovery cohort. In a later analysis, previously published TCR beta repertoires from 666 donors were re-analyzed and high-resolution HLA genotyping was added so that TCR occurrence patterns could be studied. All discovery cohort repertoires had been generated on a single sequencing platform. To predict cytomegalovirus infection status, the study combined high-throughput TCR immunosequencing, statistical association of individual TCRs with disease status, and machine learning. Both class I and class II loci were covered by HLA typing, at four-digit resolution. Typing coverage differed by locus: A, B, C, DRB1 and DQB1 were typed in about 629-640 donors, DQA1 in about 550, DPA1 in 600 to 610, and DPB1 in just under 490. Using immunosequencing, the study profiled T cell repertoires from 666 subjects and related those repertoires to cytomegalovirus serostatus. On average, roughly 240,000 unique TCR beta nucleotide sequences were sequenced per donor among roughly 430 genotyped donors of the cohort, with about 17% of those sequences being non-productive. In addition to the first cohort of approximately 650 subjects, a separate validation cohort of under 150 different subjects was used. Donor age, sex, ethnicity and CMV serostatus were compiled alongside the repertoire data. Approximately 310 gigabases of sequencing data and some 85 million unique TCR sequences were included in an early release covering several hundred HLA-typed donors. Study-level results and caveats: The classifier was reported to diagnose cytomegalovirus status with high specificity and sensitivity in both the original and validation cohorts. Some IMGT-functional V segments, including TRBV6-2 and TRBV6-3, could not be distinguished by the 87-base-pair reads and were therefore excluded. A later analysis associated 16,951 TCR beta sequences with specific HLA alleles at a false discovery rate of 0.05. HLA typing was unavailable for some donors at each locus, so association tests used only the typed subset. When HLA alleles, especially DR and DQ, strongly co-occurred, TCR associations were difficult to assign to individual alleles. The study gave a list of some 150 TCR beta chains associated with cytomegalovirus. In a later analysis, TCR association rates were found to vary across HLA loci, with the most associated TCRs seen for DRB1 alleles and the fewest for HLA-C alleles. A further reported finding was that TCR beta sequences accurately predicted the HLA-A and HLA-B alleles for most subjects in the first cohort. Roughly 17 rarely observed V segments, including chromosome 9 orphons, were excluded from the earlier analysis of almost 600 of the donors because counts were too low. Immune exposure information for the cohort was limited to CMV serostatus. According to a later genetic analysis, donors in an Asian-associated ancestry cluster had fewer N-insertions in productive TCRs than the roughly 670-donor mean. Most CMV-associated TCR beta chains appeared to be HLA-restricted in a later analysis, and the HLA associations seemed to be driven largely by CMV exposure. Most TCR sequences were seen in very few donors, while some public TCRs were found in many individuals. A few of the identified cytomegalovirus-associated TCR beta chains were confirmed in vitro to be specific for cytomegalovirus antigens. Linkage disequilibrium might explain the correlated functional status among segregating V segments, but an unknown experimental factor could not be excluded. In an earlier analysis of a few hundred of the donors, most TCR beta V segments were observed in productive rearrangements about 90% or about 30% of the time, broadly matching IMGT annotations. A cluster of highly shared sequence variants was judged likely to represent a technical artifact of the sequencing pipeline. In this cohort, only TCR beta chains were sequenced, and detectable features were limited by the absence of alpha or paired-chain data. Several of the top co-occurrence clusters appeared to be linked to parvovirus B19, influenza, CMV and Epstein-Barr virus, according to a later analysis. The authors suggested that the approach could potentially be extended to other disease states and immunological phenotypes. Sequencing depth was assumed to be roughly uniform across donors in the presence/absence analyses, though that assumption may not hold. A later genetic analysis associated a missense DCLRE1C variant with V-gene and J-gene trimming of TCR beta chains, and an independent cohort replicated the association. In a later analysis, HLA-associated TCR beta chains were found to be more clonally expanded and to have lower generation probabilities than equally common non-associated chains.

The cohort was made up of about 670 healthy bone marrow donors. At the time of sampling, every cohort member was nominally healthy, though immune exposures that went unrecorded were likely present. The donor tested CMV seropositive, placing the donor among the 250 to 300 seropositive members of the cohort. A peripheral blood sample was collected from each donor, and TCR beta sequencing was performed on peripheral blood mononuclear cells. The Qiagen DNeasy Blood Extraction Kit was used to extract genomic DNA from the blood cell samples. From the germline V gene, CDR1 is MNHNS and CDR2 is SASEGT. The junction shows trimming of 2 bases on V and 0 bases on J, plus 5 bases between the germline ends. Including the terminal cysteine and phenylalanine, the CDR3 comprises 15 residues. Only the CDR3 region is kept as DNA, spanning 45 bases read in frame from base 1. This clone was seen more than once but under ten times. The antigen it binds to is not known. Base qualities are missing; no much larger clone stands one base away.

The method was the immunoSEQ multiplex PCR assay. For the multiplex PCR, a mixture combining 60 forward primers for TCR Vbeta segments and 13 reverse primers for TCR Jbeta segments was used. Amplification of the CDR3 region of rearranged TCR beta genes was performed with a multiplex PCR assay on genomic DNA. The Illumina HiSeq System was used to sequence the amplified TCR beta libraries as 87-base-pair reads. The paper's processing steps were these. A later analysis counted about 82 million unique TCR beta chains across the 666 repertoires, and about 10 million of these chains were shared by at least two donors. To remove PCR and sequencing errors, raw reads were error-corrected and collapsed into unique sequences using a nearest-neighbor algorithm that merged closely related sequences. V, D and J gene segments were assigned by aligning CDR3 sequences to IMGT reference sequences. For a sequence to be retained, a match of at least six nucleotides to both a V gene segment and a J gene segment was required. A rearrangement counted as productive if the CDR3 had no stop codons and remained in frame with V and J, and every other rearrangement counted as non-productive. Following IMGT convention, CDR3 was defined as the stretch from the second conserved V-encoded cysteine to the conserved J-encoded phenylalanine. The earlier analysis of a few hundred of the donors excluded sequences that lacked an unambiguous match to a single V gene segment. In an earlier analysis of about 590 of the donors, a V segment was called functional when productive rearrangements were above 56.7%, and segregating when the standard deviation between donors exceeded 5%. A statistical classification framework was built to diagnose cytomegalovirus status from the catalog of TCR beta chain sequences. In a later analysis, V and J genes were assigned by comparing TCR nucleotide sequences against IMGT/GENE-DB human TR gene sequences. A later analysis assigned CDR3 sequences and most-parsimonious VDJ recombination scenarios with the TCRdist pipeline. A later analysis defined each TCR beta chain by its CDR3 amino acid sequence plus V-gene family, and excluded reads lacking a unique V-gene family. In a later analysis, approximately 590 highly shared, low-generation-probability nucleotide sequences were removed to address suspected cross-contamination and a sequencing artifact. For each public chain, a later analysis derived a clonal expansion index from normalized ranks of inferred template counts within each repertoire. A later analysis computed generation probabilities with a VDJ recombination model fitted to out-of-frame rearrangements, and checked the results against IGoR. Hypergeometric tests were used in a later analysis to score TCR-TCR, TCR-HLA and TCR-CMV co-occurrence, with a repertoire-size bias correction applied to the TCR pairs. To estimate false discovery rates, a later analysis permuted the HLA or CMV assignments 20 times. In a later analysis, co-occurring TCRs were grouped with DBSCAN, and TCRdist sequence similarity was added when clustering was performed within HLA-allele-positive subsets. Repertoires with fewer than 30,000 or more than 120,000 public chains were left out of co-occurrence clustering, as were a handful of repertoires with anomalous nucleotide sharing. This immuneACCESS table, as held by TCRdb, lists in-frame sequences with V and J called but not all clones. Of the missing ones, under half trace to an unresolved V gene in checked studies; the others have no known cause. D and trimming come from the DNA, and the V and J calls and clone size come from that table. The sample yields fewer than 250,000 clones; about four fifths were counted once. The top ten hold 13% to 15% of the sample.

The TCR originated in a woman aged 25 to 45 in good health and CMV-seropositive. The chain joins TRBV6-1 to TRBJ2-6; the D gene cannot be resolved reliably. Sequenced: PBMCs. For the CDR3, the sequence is CASSELGSGANVLTF. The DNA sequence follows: TGTGCCAGCAGTGAACTCGGCTCTGGGGCCAACGTCCTGACTTTC.